In this sample, the clone carrying this TCR beta chain turned up many times. Its specificity is not known. The read halts 3 residues ahead of the CDR3 end, with the missing end drawn from the germline J gene. The CDR3 has 15 residues. CDR1 SQVTM and CDR2 ANQGSEA come from the germline V gene. V was trimmed by 3 bases and J by 8 bases, leaving 21 bases between them. Measured with immunoSEQ multiplex PCR; TCRdb has only the in-frame clones, and not every one. Recorded here are 52,000 or so clones, none singletons. The data were obtained in a study of T cell clonality in common variable immunodeficiency. Notes on the study in general: Common variable immunodeficiency TCR beta sequences reportedly had fewer deletions and N-nucleotide insertions. Fewer TCRbeta clones were shared among CVID subjects than controls. Patient heterogeneity in the CVID cohort limited correlations between repertoire features and clinical complications.

Blood samples were heparinized, about 4.5 to 8 ml per donor. The sequence was obtained from a person between 18 and 75 years old in good health. The source material was peripheral blood mononuclear cells. The rearrangement links TRBV29-1 to TRBJ2-3, with D possibly TRBD2 on 6 matching bases. CDR3 DNA (partial): TGCAGCGTTGAGTATAGGAGGGCTACCCCCGGTACG. It specifies CSVEYRRATPGT. In full, the CDR3 reads CSVEYRRATPGTQYF.